These T cell receptor beta chains were read from a single sample in a study of shared clonotypes between healthy human individuals. This table comes from immunoSEQ multiplex PCR, and its TCRdb copy is limited to in-frame clones, with some not included. This table holds approximately 2.1 million clones, approximately 95% found once. Sequencing was carried out using naive CD4+ T cells from PBMCs. These receptor sequences come from a man between 18 and 35 years old in good health. Some clones in this sample may be carry-over from other donors' samples. Both conserved end residues are part of each CDR3. The order of the fields is J gene, D gene, clone size, CDR3 length, V gene, CDR3 DNA, CDR3 protein. The D gene is left open where the match is weak. Only some rows state a clone size, as once, few, many or a class for expanded clones.

j_call: TRBJ2-1
d_call: .
clone_size: .
cdr3_length: 11
v_call: TRBV12-5
cdr3_nt: TGTGCTAGTGGTTTGACGAATGAGCAGTTCTTC
cdr3_aa: CASGLTNEQFF

j_call: TRBJ2-2
d_call: TRBD2
clone_size: once
cdr3_length: 16
v_call: TRBV19
cdr3_nt: TGTGCCAGTAGTATACTGGCGGGAGGGCCCAACGGGGAGCTGTTTTTT
cdr3_aa: CASSILAGGPNGELFF

j_call: TRBJ2-5
d_call: .
clone_size: once
cdr3_length: 14
v_call: TRBV6-5
cdr3_nt: TGTGCCAGCATGGTTTCCTTTACAGGGGAGACCCAGTACTTC
cdr3_aa: CASMVSFTGETQYF

j_call: TRBJ2-7
d_call: .
clone_size: .
cdr3_length: 15
v_call: TRBV10-3
cdr3_nt: TGTGCCATCAGTGATTTGGGACACCTCGACTACGAGCAGTACTTC
cdr3_aa: CAISDLGHLDYEQYF

j_call: TRBJ2-7
d_call: TRBD1
clone_size: .
cdr3_length: 15
v_call: TRBV7-2
cdr3_nt: TGTGCCAGCAGCTTTGGGCCGGGACAGCTATACGAGCAGTACTTC
cdr3_aa: CASSFGPGQLYEQYF

j_call: TRBJ1-4
d_call: .
clone_size: .
cdr3_length: 14
v_call: TRBV7-9
cdr3_nt: TGTGCCAGCAGCCCTAGTGTAGGAAATGAAAAACTGTTTTTT
cdr3_aa: CASSPSVGNEKLFF

j_call: TRBJ2-7
d_call: .
clone_size: .
cdr3_length: 13
v_call: TRBV7-9
cdr3_nt: TGTGCCAGCAGCCCAGGACAGAGCTACGAGCAGTACTTC
cdr3_aa: CASSPGQSYEQYF

j_call: TRBJ2-1
d_call: TRBD2
clone_size: once
cdr3_length: 15
v_call: TRBV28
cdr3_nt: TGTGCCAGCAGTGGGGTTGCGGGAGCCTACAATGAGCAGTTCTTC
cdr3_aa: CASSGVAGAYNEQFF

j_call: TRBJ2-7
d_call: .
clone_size: .
cdr3_length: 11
v_call: TRBV6-5
cdr3_nt: TGTGCCAGCAGTTACTCTCACGAGCAGTACTTC
cdr3_aa: CASSYSHEQYF

j_call: TRBJ2-2
d_call: .
clone_size: .
cdr3_length: 13
v_call: TRBV5-5
cdr3_nt: TGTGCCAGCAGCCCGAACCCGTTCGGGGAGCTGTTTTTT
cdr3_aa: CASSPNPFGELFF

j_call: TRBJ2-7
d_call: .
clone_size: .
cdr3_length: 15
v_call: TRBV27
cdr3_nt: TGTGCCAGCAGTTTGAACACACCTTACCGAGGGGAGCAGTACTTC
cdr3_aa: CASSLNTPYRGEQYF

j_call: TRBJ1-2
d_call: TRBD1
clone_size: .
cdr3_length: 18
v_call: TRBV28
cdr3_nt: TGTGCCAGCAGTTCCTCCCCCCCCGGGACAGGGTTATATGATGGCTACACCTTC
cdr3_aa: CASSSSPPGTGLYDGYTF

j_call: TRBJ2-3
d_call: .
clone_size: .
cdr3_length: 14
v_call: TRBV5-1
cdr3_nt: TGCGCCAGCAGCGCAAACCTCCTAGGGGATACGCAGTATTTT
cdr3_aa: CASSANLLGDTQYF

j_call: TRBJ2-5
d_call: TRBD2
clone_size: .
cdr3_length: 15
v_call: TRBV2
cdr3_nt: TGTGCCAGCGGACTAGCGGGAGCAGTGGGGGAGACCCAGTACTTC
cdr3_aa: CASGLAGAVGETQYF

j_call: TRBJ1-5
d_call: TRBD1
clone_size: .
cdr3_length: 15
v_call: TRBV7-9
cdr3_nt: TGTGCCAGCAGCTTAGGGACAGGGGGGAACCAGCCCCAGCATTTT
cdr3_aa: CASSLGTGGNQPQHF

j_call: TRBJ2-1
d_call: .
clone_size: .
cdr3_length: 15
v_call: TRBV4-2
cdr3_nt: TGTGCCAGCAGCCGCACAAGTTGGGCCTACAATGAGCAGTTCTTC
cdr3_aa: CASSRTSWAYNEQFF

j_call: TRBJ2-5
d_call: .
clone_size: .
cdr3_length: 12
v_call: TRBV29-1
cdr3_nt: TGCAGCGTTGCGGGCGGTTCAAAGACCCAGTACTTC
cdr3_aa: CSVAGGSKTQYF

j_call: TRBJ2-5
d_call: TRBD1
clone_size: .
cdr3_length: 18
v_call: TRBV9
cdr3_nt: TGTGCCAGCAGCGTCGGACTTCAGCCGGGACAGGGTGGTGAGACCCAGTACTTC
cdr3_aa: CASSVGLQPGQGGETQYF

j_call: TRBJ2-7
d_call: TRBD2
clone_size: few
cdr3_length: 13
v_call: TRBV6-5
cdr3_nt: TGTGCCAGCAGAGGGACTAGCACCTACGAGCAGTACTTC
cdr3_aa: CASRGTSTYEQYF

j_call: TRBJ1-2
d_call: .
clone_size: .
cdr3_length: 18
v_call: TRBV15
cdr3_nt: TGTGCCACCAGCAACGAGGCGACGGGGTTATTCCTCAACTATGGCTACACCTTC
cdr3_aa: CATSNEATGLFLNYGYTF

j_call: TRBJ2-4
d_call: .
clone_size: .
cdr3_length: 13
v_call: TRBV6-1
cdr3_nt: TGTGCCAGCAGTCAGACAGGCGGCGGCATTCAGTACTTC
cdr3_aa: CASSQTGGGIQYF

j_call: TRBJ1-1
d_call: .
clone_size: .
cdr3_length: 16
v_call: TRBV5-1
cdr3_nt: TGCGCCAGCAGCACGGGGGCAGGAAACATGAACACTGAAGCTTTCTTT
cdr3_aa: CASSTGAGNMNTEAFF

j_call: TRBJ2-4
d_call: TRBD2
clone_size: .
cdr3_length: 16
v_call: TRBV19
cdr3_nt: TGTGCCAGTAGTATTTATTACGGGGGGATTGAAAACATTCAGTACTTC
cdr3_aa: CASSIYYGGIENIQYF

j_call: TRBJ1-1
d_call: .
clone_size: .
cdr3_length: 12
v_call: TRBV5-4
cdr3_nt: TGTGCTGGTGGAGGGGTTAACACTGAAGCTTTCTTT
cdr3_aa: CAGGGVNTEAFF

j_call: TRBJ1-2
d_call: TRBD1
clone_size: .
cdr3_length: 15
v_call: TRBV5-1
cdr3_nt: TGCGCCAGCACCGCCAACCCCGGGACAGGCGGGGGCTACACCTTC
cdr3_aa: CASTANPGTGGGYTF

j_call: TRBJ2-2
d_call: .
clone_size: .
cdr3_length: 14
v_call: TRBV4-1
cdr3_nt: TGCGCCAGCAGCCTGCGGACGGGGGCCGGGGAGCTGTTTTTT
cdr3_aa: CASSLRTGAGELFF

j_call: TRBJ1-2
d_call: TRBD1
clone_size: .
cdr3_length: 14
v_call: TRBV28
cdr3_nt: TGTGCCAGCAGTCCCCAGGGACAGCCCTATGGCTACACCTTC
cdr3_aa: CASSPQGQPYGYTF

j_call: TRBJ2-3
d_call: TRBD2
clone_size: .
cdr3_length: 19
v_call: TRBV7-3
cdr3_nt: TGTGCCAGCAGCTTAGGGACTAGCGGGAGATGGCCCCCCACAGATACGCAGTATTTT
cdr3_aa: CASSLGTSGRWPPTDTQYF

j_call: TRBJ1-4
d_call: TRBD1
clone_size: once
cdr3_length: 18
v_call: TRBV10-3
cdr3_nt: TGTGCCATCAGTGAAGGCCCCCGGACAGGAAGAAGTAATGAAAAACTGTTTTTT
cdr3_aa: CAISEGPRTGRSNEKLFF

j_call: TRBJ2-5
d_call: .
clone_size: .
cdr3_length: 12
v_call: TRBV4-1
cdr3_nt: TGCGCCAGCAGCCCTGGGACAGAGACCCAGTACTTC
cdr3_aa: CASSPGTETQYF

j_call: TRBJ2-3
d_call: TRBD1
clone_size: .
cdr3_length: 14
v_call: TRBV5-4
cdr3_nt: TGTGCCAGCAGTGACAGGGGTGGGACAGATACGCAGTATTTT
cdr3_aa: CASSDRGGTDTQYF

j_call: TRBJ2-7
d_call: TRBD1
clone_size: .
cdr3_length: 17
v_call: TRBV27
cdr3_nt: TGTGCCAGCAGTTTCCCGACAGGGGACATTAGCTCCTACGAGCAGTACTTC
cdr3_aa: CASSFPTGDISSYEQYF

j_call: TRBJ2-5
d_call: TRBD2
clone_size: once
cdr3_length: 18
v_call: TRBV5-4
cdr3_nt: TGTGCCAGCAGCTTGGGGAGAAAACTAGCGGGAGTAGGGGAGACCCAGTACTTC
cdr3_aa: CASSLGRKLAGVGETQYF

j_call: TRBJ2-7
d_call: .
clone_size: .
cdr3_length: 11
v_call: TRBV29-1
cdr3_nt: TGCAGCGTTGATCAGGACAACGAGCAGTACTTC
cdr3_aa: CSVDQDNEQYF

j_call: TRBJ1-2
d_call: .
clone_size: .
cdr3_length: 15
v_call: TRBV5-1
cdr3_nt: TGCGCCAGCAGCTTTGGGGACGCAACTAACTATGGCTACACCTTC
cdr3_aa: CASSFGDATNYGYTF

j_call: TRBJ2-5
d_call: .
clone_size: once
cdr3_length: 16
v_call: TRBV30
cdr3_nt: TGTGCCTGGAGTATCCCGATTGCTGTGGCCCTGGAGACCCAGTACTTC
cdr3_aa: CAWSIPIAVALETQYF

j_call: TRBJ2-7
d_call: .
clone_size: .
cdr3_length: 15
v_call: TRBV4-2
cdr3_nt: TGTGCCAGCAGCCAAGGGGGCGAGTTTGGTTACGAGCAGTACTTC
cdr3_aa: CASSQGGEFGYEQYF

j_call: TRBJ1-2
d_call: .
clone_size: once
cdr3_length: 14
v_call: TRBV30
cdr3_nt: TGTGCCTGGAGTGTACAAGGGACCTCGCGGGGCTACACCTTC
cdr3_aa: CAWSVQGTSRGYTF

j_call: TRBJ2-5
d_call: TRBD1
clone_size: .
cdr3_length: 12
v_call: TRBV6-1
cdr3_nt: TGTGCCAACAGGGGGCGGCAAGAGACCCAGTACTTC
cdr3_aa: CANRGRQETQYF

j_call: TRBJ1-5
d_call: .
clone_size: .
cdr3_length: 12
v_call: TRBV5-6
cdr3_nt: TGTGCCAGCAGCTTGAACAATCAGCCCCAGCATTTT
cdr3_aa: CASSLNNQPQHF

j_call: TRBJ2-3
d_call: .
clone_size: .
cdr3_length: 14
v_call: TRBV29-1
cdr3_nt: TGCAGCGTTGAAGGGCAGGCGAGCACAGATACGCAGTATTTT
cdr3_aa: CSVEGQASTDTQYF

j_call: TRBJ2-1
d_call: TRBD2
clone_size: .
cdr3_length: 15
v_call: TRBV27
cdr3_nt: TGTGCCAGCAGTTCATCGGGACTAGGATTGCATGAGCAGTTCTTC
cdr3_aa: CASSSSGLGLHEQFF

j_call: TRBJ1-2
d_call: .
clone_size: once
cdr3_length: 16
v_call: TRBV27
cdr3_nt: TGTGCCAGCAGTCGACGATCGGACTTCGTAGGGTATGGCTACACCTTC
cdr3_aa: CASSRRSDFVGYGYTF

j_call: TRBJ1-5
d_call: TRBD1
clone_size: .
cdr3_length: 15
v_call: TRBV6-5
cdr3_nt: TGTGCCAGCAGTACAGGACAGGGTTTTTATCAGCCCCAGCATTTT
cdr3_aa: CASSTGQGFYQPQHF

j_call: TRBJ1-2
d_call: TRBD1
clone_size: .
cdr3_length: 13
v_call: TRBV28
cdr3_nt: TGTGCCACCCAGACCGGACAGGTCTATGGCTACACCTTC
cdr3_aa: CATQTGQVYGYTF

j_call: TRBJ1-2
d_call: .
clone_size: .
cdr3_length: 15
v_call: TRBV14
cdr3_nt: TGTGCCAGCAGCCGCGGAGGGGCAGGGAGGGATGGCTACACCTTC
cdr3_aa: CASSRGGAGRDGYTF

j_call: TRBJ2-3
d_call: .
clone_size: .
cdr3_length: 15
v_call: TRBV5-1
cdr3_nt: TGCGCCAGCAGCTTGGCCGGCCAGTTAGCGGATACGCAGTATTTT
cdr3_aa: CASSLAGQLADTQYF

j_call: TRBJ1-2
d_call: .
clone_size: .
cdr3_length: 16
v_call: TRBV27
cdr3_nt: TGTGCCAGCAGTCCACATTCAGACCCAGGGAACTATGGCTACACCTTC
cdr3_aa: CASSPHSDPGNYGYTF

j_call: TRBJ2-1
d_call: .
clone_size: once
cdr3_length: 18
v_call: TRBV5-1
cdr3_nt: TGCGCCAGCAGCTTGGAGGCCGGTTCGGGGAGCTCCTACAATGAGCAGTTCTTC
cdr3_aa: CASSLEAGSGSSYNEQFF

j_call: TRBJ1-5
d_call: TRBD1
clone_size: .
cdr3_length: 15
v_call: TRBV25-1
cdr3_nt: TGTGCCAGCAGTGCCCCCGGGACAGGGAGAAAGCCCCAGCATTTT
cdr3_aa: CASSAPGTGRKPQHF

j_call: TRBJ2-7
d_call: .
clone_size: .
cdr3_length: 14
v_call: TRBV5-1
cdr3_nt: TGCGCCAGCAGCTTGGGGGCAGAGGGCGGAGAGCAGTACTTC
cdr3_aa: CASSLGAEGGEQYF